These T cell receptor beta chains were read from a single sample in a study of T cell repertoires in cytomegalovirus infection. Each CDR3 protein gets one entry after TCRdb re-called the reads with MiXCR. The data contain about 300,000 distinct CDR3 sequences, approximately 8.9% of them singletons. The sequencing input was PBMCs. These receptors all come from a human donor in good health (CMV status not recorded). Some clones in this sample may be carry-over from other donors' samples. The CDR3 runs from the conserved cysteine through the conserved F or W. The D gene is left open where the match is weak. Only some rows state a clone size, as once, few, many or a class for expanded clones.

>TRBJ1-2|TRBV7-2|14|many|NA
CASSLAAAGPGYTF
TGTGCCAGCAGCTTAGCGGCGGCAGGCCCTGGCTACACCTTC
>TRBJ2-5|TRBV7-2|16|many|TRBD2
CASSFQGSGGVETQYF
TGTGCCAGCAGCTTCCAGGGGAGCGGGGGGGTAGAGACCCAGTACTTC
>TRBJ2-1|TRBV4-2|16|many|NA
CASSQEPSGLHNEQFF
TGTGCCAGCAGCCAAGAGCCCAGCGGACTACACAATGAGCAGTTCTTC
>TRBJ1-2|TRBV5-5|13|many|TRBD1
CASSLGDRVVDTF
TGTGCCAGCAGCTTGGGGGACAGGGTGGTCGACACCTTC
>TRBJ2-5|TRBV20-1|12|many|NA
CSAGEGGETQYF
TGCAGTGCTGGGGAGGGGGGAGAGACCCAGTACTTC
>TRBJ2-3|TRBV6-2/TRBV6-3|16|many|TRBD2
CASRRLAGGRTDTQYF
TGTGCCAGCAGGCGTCTAGCGGGGGGTCGCACAGATACGCAGTATTTT
>TRBJ2-3|TRBV19|15|NA|TRBD2
CASTSTAGGPYTQYF
TGTGCCAGTACCTCGACGGCGGGGGGGCCTTATACGCAGTATTTT
>TRBJ2-5|TRBV10-3|14|NA|TRBD1
CAIRPQGAWETQYF
TGTGCCATCAGACCCCAGGGGGCCTGGGAGACCCAGTACTTC
>TRBJ2-1|TRBV20-1|16|few|TRBD2
CSAPSGGGSSYNEQFF
TGCAGTGCTCCAAGTGGGGGGGGTAGTTCCTACAATGAGCAGTTCTTC
>TRBJ2-2|TRBV7-8|15|many|TRBD1
CASSHRTGTTGELFF
TGTGCCAGCAGTCATAGGACAGGGACTACCGGGGAGCTGTTTTTT
>TRBJ1-2|TRBV23-1|16|many|TRBD1
CASSQSNSGGLYGYTF
TGCGCCAGCAGTCAATCGAATTCAGGGGGCCTGTATGGCTACACCTTC
>TRBJ2-1|TRBV6-2/TRBV6-3|14|many|NA
CASSYSNQNNEQFF
TGTGCCAGCAGTTACTCGAATCAGAACAATGAGCAGTTCTTC
>TRBJ2-1|TRBV9|15|many|NA
CASSVDPLSYNEQFF
TGTGCCAGCAGCGTAGACCCCCTGTCCTACAATGAGCAGTTCTTC
>TRBJ2-5|TRBV2|13|NA|NA
CASNRVARETQYF
TGTGCCAGCAACAGGGTGGCGAGGGAGACCCAGTACTTC
>TRBJ2-2|TRBV7-9|14|many|NA
CASSSLGGTGELFF
TGTGCCAGCAGCTCCCTGGGGGGAACCGGGGAGCTGTTTTTT
>TRBJ1-2|TRBV6-5|14|many|NA
CASSPELELYGYTF
TGTGCCAGCAGCCCTGAGTTGGAACTATATGGCTACACCTTC
>TRBJ1-3|TRBV9|16|few|NA
CASSVEGADSGNTIYF
TGTGCCAGCAGCGTCGAAGGGGCCGACTCTGGAAACACCATATATTTT
>TRBJ2-1|TRBV6-5|14|many|NA
CASSYTRGYNEQFF
TGTGCCAGCAGTTACACCAGGGGATACAATGAGCAGTTCTTC
>TRBJ2-5|TRBV7-2|15|many|NA
CASSAWGYGSETQYF
TGTGCCAGCAGTGCGTGGGGTTATGGGTCAGAGACCCAGTACTTC
>TRBJ1-1|TRBV20-1|14|many|NA
CSASILSGAAEAFF
TGCAGTGCTAGCATCCTGTCGGGGGCGGCTGAAGCTTTCTTT
>TRBJ2-1|TRBV12-3/TRBV12-4|15|NA|NA
CASTGGQQLNNEQFF
TGTGCCAGCACCGGGGGACAACAGTTAAACAATGAGCAGTTCTTC
>TRBJ2-3|TRBV11-3|16|many|TRBD2
CASSLGLAGTTDTQYF
TGTGCCAGCAGCTTAGGACTAGCAGGGACCACAGATACGCAGTATTTT
>TRBJ2-5|TRBV7-2|16|many|TRBD1
CASSRDRPGAGETQYF
TGTGCCAGCAGCAGGGACAGACCCGGAGCCGGAGAGACCCAGTACTTC
>TRBJ1-1|TRBV2|14|NA|NA
CASSEALLGSEAFF
TGTGCCAGCAGTGAAGCGCTTCTGGGGAGTGAAGCTTTCTTT
>TRBJ2-1|TRBV5-4|16|many|NA
CASSLAGGEPYNEQFF
TGTGCCAGCAGCTTGGCGGGGGGCGAGCCTTACAATGAGCAGTTCTTC
>TRBJ1-2|TRBV9|12|NA|NA
CASWEGNYGYTF
TGTGCCTCCTGGGAGGGGAACTATGGCTACACCTTC
>TRBJ2-1|TRBV11-1|15|many|NA
CASSLASSSYNEQFF
TGTGCCAGCAGCTTAGCCTCGAGCTCCTACAATGAGCAGTTCTTC
>TRBJ1-1|TRBV12-3/TRBV12-4|14|many|NA
CASSAGSPYTEAFF
TGTGCCAGCAGCGCTGGGTCACCTTACACTGAAGCTTTCTTT
>TRBJ1-2|TRBV28|16|NA|TRBD1
CASRLTGKADNYGYTF
TGTGCCAGCAGGTTGACAGGGAAAGCGGATAACTATGGCTACACCTTC
>TRBJ1-1|TRBV12-3/TRBV12-4|14|many|NA
CASSEQGEKTEAFF
TGTGCCAGCAGTGAACAGGGAGAGAAAACTGAAGCTTTCTTT
>TRBJ1-1|TRBV25-1|11|many|NA
CASSAGLGAFF
TGTGCCAGCAGTGCCGGCCTCGGGGCTTTCTTT
>TRBJ2-5|TRBV7-9|13|many|NA
CASSLDSRETQYF
TGTGCCAGCAGCTTGGACAGTAGAGAGACCCAGTACTTC
>TRBJ2-1|TRBV5-1|15|many|TRBD1
CASSRGTGQYNEQFF
TGCGCCAGCAGCCGGGGGACAGGGCAATACAATGAGCAGTTCTTC
>TRBJ1-6|TRBV6-6|14|many|NA
CASSSRAAGSPLHF
TGTGCCAGCAGTTCGAGGGCCGCGGGTTCACCCCTCCACTTT
>TRBJ2-7|TRBV12-3/TRBV12-4|13|many|NA
CASSFSNSYEQYF
TGTGCCAGCAGTTTCTCGAACTCCTACGAGCAGTACTTC
>TRBJ1-1|TRBV6-2/TRBV6-3|15|few|NA
CASSYSRRGGTEAFF
TGTGCCAGCAGTTACTCGAGAAGGGGTGGCACTGAAGCTTTCTTT
>TRBJ2-3|TRBV6-6|14|many|TRBD1
CASSYVRGTDTQYF
TGTGCCAGCAGTTATGTCAGGGGGACAGATACGCAGTATTTT
>TRBJ1-2|TRBV7-9|15|many|TRBD1
CASSLAAGGAGGYTF
TGTGCCAGCAGCTTAGCGGCAGGGGGCGCCGGTGGCTACACCTTC
>TRBJ2-7|TRBV7-7|13|many|NA
CASSLRDNYEQYF
TGTGCTAGCAGCTTACGGGACAACTACGAGCAGTACTTC
>TRBJ1-6|TRBV11-2|15|many|TRBD1
CASSLILGGYSPLHF
TGTGCCAGCAGCTTAATCTTAGGGGGCTATTCACCCCTCCACTTT
>TRBJ2-1|TRBV7-9|16|many|TRBD1
CASSPRGTGNYNEQFF
TGTGCCAGCAGCCCCCGCGGGACAGGGAACTACAATGAGCAGTTCTTC
>TRBJ2-1|TRBV27|15|many|TRBD1
CASSLGTGIRNEQFF
TGTGCCAGCAGTTTAGGGACAGGGATACGCAATGAGCAGTTCTTC
>TRBJ1-4|TRBV7-2|14|many|NA
CASSLDGLRGKLFF
TGTGCCAGCAGCTTAGACGGTCTGCGTGGGAAACTGTTTTTT
>TRBJ2-3|TRBV7-8|19|many|NA
CASSPGAQPVRPSTDTQYF
TGTGCCAGCAGCCCCGGTGCTCAACCGGTCCGCCCCAGCACAGATACGCAGTATTTT